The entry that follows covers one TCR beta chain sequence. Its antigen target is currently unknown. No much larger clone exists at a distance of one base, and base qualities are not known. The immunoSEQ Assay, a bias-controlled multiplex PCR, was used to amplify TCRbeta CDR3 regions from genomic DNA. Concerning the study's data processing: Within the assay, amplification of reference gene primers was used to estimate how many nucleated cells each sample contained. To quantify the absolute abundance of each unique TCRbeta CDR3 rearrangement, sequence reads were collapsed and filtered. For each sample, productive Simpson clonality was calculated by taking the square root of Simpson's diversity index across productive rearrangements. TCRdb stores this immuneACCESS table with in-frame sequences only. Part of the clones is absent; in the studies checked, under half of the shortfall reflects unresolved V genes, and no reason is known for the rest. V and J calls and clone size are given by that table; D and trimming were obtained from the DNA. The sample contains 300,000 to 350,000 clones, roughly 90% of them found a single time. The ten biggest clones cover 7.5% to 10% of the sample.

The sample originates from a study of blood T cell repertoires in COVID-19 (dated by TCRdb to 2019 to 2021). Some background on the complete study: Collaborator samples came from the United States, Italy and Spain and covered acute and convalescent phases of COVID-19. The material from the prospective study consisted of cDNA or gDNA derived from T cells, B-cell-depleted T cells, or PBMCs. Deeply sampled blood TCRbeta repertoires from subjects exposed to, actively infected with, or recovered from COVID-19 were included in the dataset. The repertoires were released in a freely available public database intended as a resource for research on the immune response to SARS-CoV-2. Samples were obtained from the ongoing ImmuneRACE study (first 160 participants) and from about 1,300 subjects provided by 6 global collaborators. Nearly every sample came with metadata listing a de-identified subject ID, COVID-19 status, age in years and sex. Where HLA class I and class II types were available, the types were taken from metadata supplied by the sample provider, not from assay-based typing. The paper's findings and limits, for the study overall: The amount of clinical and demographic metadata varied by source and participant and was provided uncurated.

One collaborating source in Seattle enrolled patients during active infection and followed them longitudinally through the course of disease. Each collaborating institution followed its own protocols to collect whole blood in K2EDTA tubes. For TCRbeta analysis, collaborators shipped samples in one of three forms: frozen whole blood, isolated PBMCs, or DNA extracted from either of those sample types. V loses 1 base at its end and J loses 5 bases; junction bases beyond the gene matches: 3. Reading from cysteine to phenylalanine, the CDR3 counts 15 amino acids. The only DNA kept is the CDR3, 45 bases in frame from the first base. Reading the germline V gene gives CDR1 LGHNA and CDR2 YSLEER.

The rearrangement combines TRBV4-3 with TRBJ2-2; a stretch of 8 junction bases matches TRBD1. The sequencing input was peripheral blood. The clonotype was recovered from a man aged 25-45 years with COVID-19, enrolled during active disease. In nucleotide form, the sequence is TGCGCCAGCAGCCAAGGGGGACAGGTTACCGGGGAGCTGTTTTTT. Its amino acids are CASSQGGQVTGELFF.